This entry describes one T cell receptor (beta chain). Its antigen is still unknown. Germline loops: CDR1 SNHLY, CDR2 FYNNEI. The CDR3 is 14 residues long. The ends were cut back, 7 bases at V and 2 bases at J, with 15 bases in the middle. As for time point: recipient sample about 28 days before transplant, after cytoreduction. The data were obtained in a study of T cell clonotyping in hematopoietic cell transplantation. Sequenced by immunoSEQ multiplex PCR; TCRdb stores in-frame clones only, minus some. The profile shows 75,000 to 95,000 clones, almost 97% of them singletons. Findings and limits, study-wide: At the given depth, recipient repertoires were over 97% de novo clonotypes. Recipient TCR diversity dropped after transplant; expanded clonotypes rose from day 30 to 180.

The material sequenced was peripheral blood mononuclear cells, taken before stem cell transplant. The chain couples TRBV2 to TRBJ2-7; D is possibly TRBD2 (6 bases). The TCR sequence derives from a woman between 45 and 65 years old with acute myeloid leukemia. Some clones in this sample may be carry-over from other donors' samples. The DNA for the CDR3 is TGTGCCAGCAAAACGGGACTGGGACCCTACGAGCAGTACTTC. This codes for CASKTGLGPYEQYF.